The sequence of this T cell receptor beta chain was determined in a study of beta chain features in type 1 diabetes. Study at large: There were some 100,000,000 sorted cells examined across all samples. Study results and limitations: All four CD4+ subsets of Type 1 diabetes patients contained TCRB CDR3s that were moderately but significantly shorter. Researchers caution that PCR might favor shorter templates, equally among patients and controls.

The investigators reverse transcribed all of the isolated RNA, so they sequenced expressed TCRB transcripts. The read count averaged roughly 3.5 million across naive, central memory and regulatory T cell samples. Here immunoSEQ multiplex PCR was the method, and the copy in TCRdb shows in-frame clones only, minus some. There are some 350,000 clones in the sample; 9.5% to 10% occur only once, and 0.6% lies in the top ten. On this clone: As yet, its antigen is unknown.

V was shortened by 1 base and J by 2 bases, with 3 bases between the two germline ends. The germline V gene encodes CDR1 SGHTA and CDR2 FQGNSA. CDR3 length: 13 amino acids. The sample comprised central memory CD4+ T cells from blood. The clonotype originates from a man aged 25 to 40 with type 1 diabetes. The genes are TRBV7-2 and TRBJ1-5; no definite D call. As DNA, the CDR3 is TGTGCCAGCAGCTTAGTAGGCAATCAGCCCCAGCATTTT. This translates into CASSLVGNQPQHF. The variable domain in full, with the rest retrieved from reference TRBV7-2 and TRBJ1-5, is GAGVSQSPSNKVTEKGKDVELRCDPISGHTALYWYRQSLGQGLEFLIYFQGNSAPDKSGLPSDRFSAERTGGSVSTLTIQRTQQEDSAVYLCASSLVGNQPQHFGDGTRLSIL.